The T cell receptor beta chain described here comes from a study of blood T cell repertoires in COVID-19. Profiled with immunoSEQ multiplex PCR; TCRdb holds only in-frame clones, not every one. The sample lists tens of thousands of clones; 86% were seen once. Germline-derived CDR1 and CDR2 are SNHLY and FYNNEI. This CDR3 has 11 residues. The V call is TRBV2, the J call TRBJ1-1; D gene uncertain. The TCR comes from a man aged 30-40 years with acute or convalescent COVID-19. The sequenced sample was peripheral blood. The CDR3 reads CATRQNTEAFF. DNA of the CDR3: TGTGCTACCAGGCAGAACACTGAAGCTTTCTTT.